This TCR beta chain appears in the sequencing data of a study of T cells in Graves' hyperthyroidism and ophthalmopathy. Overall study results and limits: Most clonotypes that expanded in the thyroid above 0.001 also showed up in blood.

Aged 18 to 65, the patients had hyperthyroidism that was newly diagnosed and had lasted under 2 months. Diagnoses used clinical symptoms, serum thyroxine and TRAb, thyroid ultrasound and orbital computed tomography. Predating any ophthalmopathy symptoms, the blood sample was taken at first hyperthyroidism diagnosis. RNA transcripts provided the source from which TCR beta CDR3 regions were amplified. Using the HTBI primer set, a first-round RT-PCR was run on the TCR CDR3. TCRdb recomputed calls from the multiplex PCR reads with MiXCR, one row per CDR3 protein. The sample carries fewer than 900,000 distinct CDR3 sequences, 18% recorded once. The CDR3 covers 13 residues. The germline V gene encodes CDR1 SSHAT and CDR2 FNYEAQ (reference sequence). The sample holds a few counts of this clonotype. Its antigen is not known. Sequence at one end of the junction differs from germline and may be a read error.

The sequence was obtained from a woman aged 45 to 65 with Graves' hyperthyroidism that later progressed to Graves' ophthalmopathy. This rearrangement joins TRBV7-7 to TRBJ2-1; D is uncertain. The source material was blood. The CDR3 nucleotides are TGTGCTAGCAGCTTAGTTGAGCGAAGTGAGCAGTTCTTC. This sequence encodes CASSLVERSEQFF.